Here is one TCR beta chain with its context. Clones were read by immunoSEQ multiplex PCR, and TCRdb kept only the in-frame ones, dropping some. The repertoire has 30,000 or so clones, 70% to 80% of them found once; the top ten carry 3.5% to 4%. This CDR3 has 13 residues. J was trimmed by 5 bases and V by 2 bases; bases with no gene match: 3. Germline lookup yields CDR1 MNHEY and CDR2 SVGAGI. The data stem from a study of PD-1 blockade in classical Hodgkin lymphoma. Every one of the patients relapsed after autologous stem cell transplantation (brentuximab vedotin exposure was variable). V usage is TRBV6-5 and J usage is TRBJ2-7; 7 positions match TRBD1. The origin of this receptor is a human donor with classical Hodgkin lymphoma. Sequencing used peripheral blood mononuclear cells (PBMCs), obtained before the second cycle of nivolumab. Here the CDR3 reads CASSYRDSHEQYF. In DNA form, the CDR3 reads TGTGCCAGCAGTTACCGGGACAGCCACGAGCAGTACTTC.